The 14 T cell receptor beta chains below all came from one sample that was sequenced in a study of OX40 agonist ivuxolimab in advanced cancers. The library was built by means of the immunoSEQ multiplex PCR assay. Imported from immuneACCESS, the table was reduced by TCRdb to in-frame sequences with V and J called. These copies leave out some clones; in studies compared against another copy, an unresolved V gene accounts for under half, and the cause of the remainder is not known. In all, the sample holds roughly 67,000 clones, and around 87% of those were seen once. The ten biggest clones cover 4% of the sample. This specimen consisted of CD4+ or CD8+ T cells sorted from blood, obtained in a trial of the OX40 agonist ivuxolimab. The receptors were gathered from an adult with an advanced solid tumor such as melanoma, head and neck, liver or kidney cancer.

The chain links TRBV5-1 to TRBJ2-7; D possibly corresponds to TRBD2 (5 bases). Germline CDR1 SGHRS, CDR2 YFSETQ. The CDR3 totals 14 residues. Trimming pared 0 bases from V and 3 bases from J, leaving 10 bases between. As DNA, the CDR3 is TGCGCCAGCAGCTTGGAGGGAGACTACTACGAGCAGTACTTC. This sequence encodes CASSLEGDYYEQYF.

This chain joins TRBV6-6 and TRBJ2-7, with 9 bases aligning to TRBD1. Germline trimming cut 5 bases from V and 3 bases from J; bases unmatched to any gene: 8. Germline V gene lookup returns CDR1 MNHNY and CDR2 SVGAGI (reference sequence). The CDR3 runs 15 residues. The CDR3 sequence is CASSGTGTGIYEQYF. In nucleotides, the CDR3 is TGTGCCAGCAGTGGGACCGGGACAGGGATCTACGAGCAGTACTTC.

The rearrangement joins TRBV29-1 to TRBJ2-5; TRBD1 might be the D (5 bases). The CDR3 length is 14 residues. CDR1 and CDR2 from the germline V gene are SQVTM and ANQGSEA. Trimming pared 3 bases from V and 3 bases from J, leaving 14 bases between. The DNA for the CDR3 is TGCAGCGTTGAGGTTGCAGGGCGTAAAGAGACCCAGTACTTC. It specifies CSVEVAGRKETQYF.

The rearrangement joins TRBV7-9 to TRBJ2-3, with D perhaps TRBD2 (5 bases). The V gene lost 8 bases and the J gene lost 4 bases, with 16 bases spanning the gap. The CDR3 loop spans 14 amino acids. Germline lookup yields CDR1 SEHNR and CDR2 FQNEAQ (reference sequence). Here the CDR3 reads CASGTGSGADTQYF. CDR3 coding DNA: TGTGCCAGCGGTACGGGGTCTGGCGCAGATACGCAGTATTTT. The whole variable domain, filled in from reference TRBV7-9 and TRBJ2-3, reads DTGVSQNPRHKITKRGQNVTFRCDPISEHNRLYWYRQTLGQGPEFLTYFQNEAQLEKSRLLSDRFSAERPKGSFSTLEIQRTEQGDSAMYLCASGTGSGADTQYFGPGTRLTVL.

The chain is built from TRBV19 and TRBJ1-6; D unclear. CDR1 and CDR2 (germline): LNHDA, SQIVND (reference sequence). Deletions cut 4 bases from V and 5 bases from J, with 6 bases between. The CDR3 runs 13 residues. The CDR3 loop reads CASSKVNNSPLHF. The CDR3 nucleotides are TGTGCCAGTAGTAAGGTTAATAATTCACCCCTCCACTTT.

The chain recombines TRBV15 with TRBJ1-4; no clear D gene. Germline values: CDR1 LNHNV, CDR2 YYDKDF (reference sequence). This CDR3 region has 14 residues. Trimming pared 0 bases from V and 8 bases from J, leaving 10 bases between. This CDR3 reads CATSRDLQSEKLFF. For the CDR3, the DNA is TGTGCCACCAGCAGAGATCTGCAATCGGAAAAACTGTTTTTT.

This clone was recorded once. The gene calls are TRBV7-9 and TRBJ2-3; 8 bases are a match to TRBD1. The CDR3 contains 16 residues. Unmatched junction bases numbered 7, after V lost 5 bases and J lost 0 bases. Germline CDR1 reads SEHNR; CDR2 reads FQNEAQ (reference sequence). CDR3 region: CASSPPTGGSTDTQYF. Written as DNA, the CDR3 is TGTGCCAGCAGCCCACCAACAGGGGGTAGCACAGATACGCAGTATTTT.

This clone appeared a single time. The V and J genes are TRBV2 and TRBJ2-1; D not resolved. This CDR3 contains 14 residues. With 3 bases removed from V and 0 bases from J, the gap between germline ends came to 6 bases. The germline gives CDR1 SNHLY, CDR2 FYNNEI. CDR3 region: CASSEGFSYNEQFF. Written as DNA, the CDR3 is TGTGCCAGCAGTGAGGGATTCTCCTACAATGAGCAGTTCTTC.

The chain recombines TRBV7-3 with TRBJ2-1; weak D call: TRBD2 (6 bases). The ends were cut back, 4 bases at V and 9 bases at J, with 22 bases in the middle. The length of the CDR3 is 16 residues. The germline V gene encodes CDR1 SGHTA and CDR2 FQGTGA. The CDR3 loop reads CASSSVGGTTSGEQFF. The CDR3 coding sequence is TGTGCCAGCAGCTCCGTCGGGGGAACTACATCTGGTGAGCAGTTCTTC.

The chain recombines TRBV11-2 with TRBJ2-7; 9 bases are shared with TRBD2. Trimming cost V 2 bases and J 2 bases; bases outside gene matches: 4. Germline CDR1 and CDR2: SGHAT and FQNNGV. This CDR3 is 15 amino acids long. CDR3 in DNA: TGTGCCAGCAGCTTATCGACTAGCGGCCCCTACGAGCAGTACTTC. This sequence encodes CASSLSTSGPYEQYF.

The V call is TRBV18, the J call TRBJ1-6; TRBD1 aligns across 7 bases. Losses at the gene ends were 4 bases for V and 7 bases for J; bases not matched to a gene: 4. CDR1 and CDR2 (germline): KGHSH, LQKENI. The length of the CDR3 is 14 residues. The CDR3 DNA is TGTGCCAGCTCACAAGACAGGGAAAATTCACCCCTCCACTTT. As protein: CASSQDRENSPLHF.

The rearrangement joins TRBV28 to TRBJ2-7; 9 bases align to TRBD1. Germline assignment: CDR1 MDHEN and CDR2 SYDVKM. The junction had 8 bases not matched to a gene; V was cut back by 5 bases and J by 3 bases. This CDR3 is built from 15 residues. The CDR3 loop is CASSPTGGGYYEQYF. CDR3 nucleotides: TGTGCCAGCAGTCCGACAGGGGGAGGTTACTACGAGCAGTACTTC.

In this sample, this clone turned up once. The CDR3 nucleotides are TGTGCCATCAGTGAGAGGGTCAACGAGCAGTACTTC. Protein sequence: CAISERVNEQYF. This sequence joins TRBV10-3 and TRBJ2-7; D unclear. The CDR3 sequence is 12 residues long. CDR1 ENHRY and CDR2 SYGVKD come from the germline V gene. With 2 bases removed from V and 5 bases from J, the gap between germline ends came to 7 bases.

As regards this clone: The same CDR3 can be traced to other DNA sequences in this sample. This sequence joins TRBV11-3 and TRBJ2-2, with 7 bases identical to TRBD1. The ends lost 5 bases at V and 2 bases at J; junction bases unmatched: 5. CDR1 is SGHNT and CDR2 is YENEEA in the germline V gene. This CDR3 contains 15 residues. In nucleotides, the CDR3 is TGTGCCAGCAGCCCCGGGACAGCTAACACCGGGGAGCTGTTTTTT. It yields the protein CASSPGTANTGELFF.